This TCR beta chain was sequenced in a study of blood T cell repertoires in COVID-19. Study information: Sites across the United States, Italy and Spain contributed samples from acute and convalescent COVID-19. T cells, B-cell-depleted T cells, or PBMCs provided the cDNA or gDNA that served as material.

In the study's own analysis: Amplification of reference gene primers was used by the study to estimate nucleated cell counts. The protocol was immunoSEQ multiplex PCR, while the TCRdb copy is restricted to in-frame clones and leaves out a portion. Clonal size and the V and J genes are those of that table, whereas D and trimming came from the DNA. This table has 140,000 to 150,000 clones, 75% to 90% appearing once. This TCR was recovered from a human donor in a cohort sampled during active COVID-19. The sequencing sample was made of peripheral blood.

The CDR3 protein is CASSPRLAGVNEQFF. The CDR3 bases are TGTGCCAGCAGCCCCCGGCTCGCGGGGGTAAATGAGCAGTTCTTC. This rearrangement joins TRBV7-9 to TRBJ2-1; 7 nucleotides match TRBD2. CDR3 length: 15 amino acids. CDR1 is SEHNR, CDR2 FQNEAQ, per germline (reference sequence). V lost 5 bases, J lost 7 bases, and 11 bases stayed unmatched. The entire variable domain, with the rest obtained from reference TRBV7-9 and TRBJ2-1, is as follows: DTGVSQNPRHKITKRGQNVTFRCDPISEHNRLYWYRQTLGQGPEFLTYFQNEAQLEKSRLLSDRFSAERPKGSFSTLEIQRTEQGDSAMYLCASSPRLAGVNEQFFGPGTRLTVL.